The source of this TCR beta chain is a study of T cells in Graves' hyperthyroidism and ophthalmopathy. Researchers took RNA transcripts and amplified the TCR beta CDR3 regions from them. RT-PCR in the first round (using the HTBI primer set) targeted the TCR CDR3. TCRdb passed the multiplex PCR reads through MiXCR, listing each CDR3 protein once. The repertoire holds some 720,000 distinct CDR3 sequences, over 15% seen once, with around 7.7% in the top ten. A few counts support this clonotype. Its target is unknown. This CDR3 has 14 amino acids. CDR1 is SQVTM and CDR2 is ANQGSEA in the germline V gene. V lost 5 bases, J lost 2 bases, and 8 bases stayed unmatched. Whole-study findings and limits: A 13 V-J signature model discriminated ophthalmopathy versus stable hyperthyroidism.

The TCR sequence derives from a man aged 18 to 30 with Graves' hyperthyroidism. The source material was blood. The chain couples TRBV29-1 to TRBJ2-7; 8 bases align to TRBD2. CDR3 sequence: CSVRVAGFTYEQYF. CDR3 DNA: TGCAGCGTTCGGGTAGCGGGATTCACCTACGAGCAGTACTTC.